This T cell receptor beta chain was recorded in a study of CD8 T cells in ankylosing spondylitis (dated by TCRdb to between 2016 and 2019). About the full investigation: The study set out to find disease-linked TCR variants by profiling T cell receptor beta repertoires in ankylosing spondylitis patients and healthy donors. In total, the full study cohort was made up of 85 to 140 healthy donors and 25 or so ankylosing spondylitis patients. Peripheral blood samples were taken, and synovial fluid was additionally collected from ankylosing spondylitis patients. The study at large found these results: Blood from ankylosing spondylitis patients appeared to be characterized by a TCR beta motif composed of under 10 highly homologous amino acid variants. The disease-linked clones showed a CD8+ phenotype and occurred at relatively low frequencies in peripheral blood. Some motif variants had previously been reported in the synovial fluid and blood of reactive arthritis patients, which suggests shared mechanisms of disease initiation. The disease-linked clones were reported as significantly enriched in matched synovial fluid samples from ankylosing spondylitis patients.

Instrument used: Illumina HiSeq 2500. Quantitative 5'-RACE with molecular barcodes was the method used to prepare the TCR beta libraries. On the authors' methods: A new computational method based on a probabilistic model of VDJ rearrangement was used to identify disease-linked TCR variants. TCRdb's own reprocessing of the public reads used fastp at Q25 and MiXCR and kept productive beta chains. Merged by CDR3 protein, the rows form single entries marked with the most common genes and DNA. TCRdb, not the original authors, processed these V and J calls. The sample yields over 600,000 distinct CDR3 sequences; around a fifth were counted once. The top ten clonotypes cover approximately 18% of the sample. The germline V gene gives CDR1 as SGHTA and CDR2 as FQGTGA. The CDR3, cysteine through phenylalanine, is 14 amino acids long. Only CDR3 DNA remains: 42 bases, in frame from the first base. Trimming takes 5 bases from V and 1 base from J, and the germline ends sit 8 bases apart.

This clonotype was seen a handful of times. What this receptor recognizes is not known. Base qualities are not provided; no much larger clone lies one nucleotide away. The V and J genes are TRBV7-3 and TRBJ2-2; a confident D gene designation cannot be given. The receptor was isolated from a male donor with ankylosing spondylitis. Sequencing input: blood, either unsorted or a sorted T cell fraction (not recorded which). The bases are TGTGCCAGCAGCCCGAGTTGGAACACCGGGGAGCTGTTTTTT. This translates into CASSPSWNTGELFF.